This T cell receptor beta chain is from a study of blood T cell repertoires in COVID-19. About the research overall: From the United States, Italy and Spain came samples of acute and convalescent COVID-19.

Sequencing used immunoSEQ multiplex PCR; TCRdb keeps in-frame clones, though not all of them. Found here are 300,000 or so clones, roughly nine tenths of them singletons; the top ten hold more than 0.8%. This CDR3 region has 14 residues. CDR1 and CDR2 from the germline V gene are SNHLY and FYNNEI. V lost 4 bases, J lost 1 base, and 3 bases stayed unmatched. This clone was seen a handful of times. In terms of age and location, participants ranged from about 18 to 89 years and lived in about 25 US areas. Cohort assignment relied on participant-reported clinical history. This chain connects TRBV2 to TRBJ2-5; 7 nucleotides match TRBD2. Sequenced: PBMCs or T cells enriched from blood (not recorded which). The TCR was taken from a woman aged 25 to 39 who had recovered from COVID-19. The CDR3, as DNA: TGTGCCAGCAGTGCGCGGGGGATCCAAGAGACCCAGTACTTC. Translating gives CASSARGIQETQYF. Full variable domain (missing parts from reference TRBV2 and TRBJ2-5): EPEVTQTPSHQVTQMGQEVILRCVPISNHLYFYWYRQILGQKVEFLVSFYNNEISEKSEIFDDQFSVERPDGSNFTLKIRSTKLEDSAMYFCASSARGIQETQYFGPGTRLLVL.